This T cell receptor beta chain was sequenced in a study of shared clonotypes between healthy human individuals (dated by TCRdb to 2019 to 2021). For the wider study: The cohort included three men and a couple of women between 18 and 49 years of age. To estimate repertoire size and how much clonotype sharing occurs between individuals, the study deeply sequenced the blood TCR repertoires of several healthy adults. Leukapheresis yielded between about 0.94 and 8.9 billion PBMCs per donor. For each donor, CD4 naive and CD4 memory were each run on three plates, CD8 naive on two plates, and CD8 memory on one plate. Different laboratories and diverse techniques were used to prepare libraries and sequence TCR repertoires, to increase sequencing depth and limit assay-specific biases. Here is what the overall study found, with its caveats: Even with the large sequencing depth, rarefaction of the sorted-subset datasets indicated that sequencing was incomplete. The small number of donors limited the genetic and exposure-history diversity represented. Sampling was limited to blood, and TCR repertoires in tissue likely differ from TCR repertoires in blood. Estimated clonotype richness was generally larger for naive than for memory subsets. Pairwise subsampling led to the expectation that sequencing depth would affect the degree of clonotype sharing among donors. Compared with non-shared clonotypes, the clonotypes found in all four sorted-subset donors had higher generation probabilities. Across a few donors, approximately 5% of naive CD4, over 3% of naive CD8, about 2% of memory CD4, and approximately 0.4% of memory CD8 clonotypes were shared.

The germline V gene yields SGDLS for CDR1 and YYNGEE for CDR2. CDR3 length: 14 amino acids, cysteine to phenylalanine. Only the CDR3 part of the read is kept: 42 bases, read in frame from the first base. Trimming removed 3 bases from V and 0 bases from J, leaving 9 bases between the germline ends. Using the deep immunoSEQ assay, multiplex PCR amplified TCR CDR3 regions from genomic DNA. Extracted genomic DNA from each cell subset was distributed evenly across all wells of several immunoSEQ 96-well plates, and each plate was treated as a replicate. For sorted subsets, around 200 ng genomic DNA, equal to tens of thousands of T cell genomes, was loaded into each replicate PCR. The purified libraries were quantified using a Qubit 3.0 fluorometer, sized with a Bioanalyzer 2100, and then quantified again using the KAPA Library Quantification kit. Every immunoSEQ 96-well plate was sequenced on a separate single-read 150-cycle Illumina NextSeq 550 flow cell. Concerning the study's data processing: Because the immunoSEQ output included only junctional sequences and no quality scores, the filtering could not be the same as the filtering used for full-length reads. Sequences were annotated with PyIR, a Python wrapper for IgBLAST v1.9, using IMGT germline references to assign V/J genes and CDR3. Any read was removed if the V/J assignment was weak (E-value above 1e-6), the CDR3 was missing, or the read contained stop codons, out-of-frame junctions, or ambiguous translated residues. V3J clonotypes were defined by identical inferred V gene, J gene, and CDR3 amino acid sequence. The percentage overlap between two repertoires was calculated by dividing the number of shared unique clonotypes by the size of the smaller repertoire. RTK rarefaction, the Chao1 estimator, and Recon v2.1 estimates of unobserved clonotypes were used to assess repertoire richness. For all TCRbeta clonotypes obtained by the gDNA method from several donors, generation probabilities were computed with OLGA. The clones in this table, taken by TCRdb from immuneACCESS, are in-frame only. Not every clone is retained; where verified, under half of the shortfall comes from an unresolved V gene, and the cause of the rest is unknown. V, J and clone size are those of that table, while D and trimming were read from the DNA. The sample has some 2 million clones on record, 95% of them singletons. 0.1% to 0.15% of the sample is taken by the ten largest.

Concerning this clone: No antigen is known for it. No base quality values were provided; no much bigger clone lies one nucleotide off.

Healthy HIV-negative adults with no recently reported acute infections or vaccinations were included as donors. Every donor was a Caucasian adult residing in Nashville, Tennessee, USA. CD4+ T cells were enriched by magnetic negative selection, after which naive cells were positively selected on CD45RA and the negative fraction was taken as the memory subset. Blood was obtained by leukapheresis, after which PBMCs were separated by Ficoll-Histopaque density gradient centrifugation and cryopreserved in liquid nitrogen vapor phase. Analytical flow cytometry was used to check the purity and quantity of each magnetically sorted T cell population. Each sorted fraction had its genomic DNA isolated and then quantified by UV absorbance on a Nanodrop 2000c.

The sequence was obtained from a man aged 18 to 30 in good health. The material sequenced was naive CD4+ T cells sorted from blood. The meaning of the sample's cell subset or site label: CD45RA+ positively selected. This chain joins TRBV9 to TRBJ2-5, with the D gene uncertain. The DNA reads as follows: TGTGCCAGCAGCGCACTTCCGTACCAAGAGACCCAGTACTTC. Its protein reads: CASSALPYQETQYF.